One sample yielded the 19 T cell receptor beta chains listed below, sequenced in a study of blood T cell repertoires in COVID-19. Repertoires were generated with immunoSEQ multiplex PCR, while TCRdb's copy carries only in-frame clones and drops some. The data show approximately 400,000 clones, approximately 90% seen once. What was sequenced was PBMCs or T cells enriched from blood (not recorded which). The source of these receptors is a woman between 18 and 29 years old who had recovered from COVID-19.

The chain links TRBV2 to TRBJ1-1; D possibly corresponds to TRBD1 (5 bases). The germline V and J ends were trimmed by 11 bases and 5 bases, with 21 bases remaining between them. CDR3 length: 14 residues. Germline lookup yields CDR1 SNHLY and CDR2 FYNNEI. This CDR3 reads CALPPSGMVTEAFF. CDR3 in DNA: TGTGCCCTACCTCCATCAGGGATGGTAACTGAAGCTTTCTTT.

This chain's CDR3 is CASSLSTGWRTEAFF. The CDR3 DNA reads as TGCGCCAGCAGCTTGTCTACGGGATGGCGGACTGAAGCTTTCTTT. V and J are TRBV5-1 and TRBJ1-1; D is unclear. This CDR3 region has 15 residues. V gave up 1 base and J gave up 5 bases, with 15 bases separating them. Germline loops: CDR1 SGHRS, CDR2 YFSETQ.

V usage is TRBV27 and J usage is TRBJ1-5; 7 positions match TRBD1. Germline V gives CDR1 MNHEY, CDR2 SMNVEV (reference sequence). The V gene end was trimmed by 6 bases and the J gene end by 4 bases; junction bases not matched to a gene: 12. This CDR3 has 16 residues. The CDR3 DNA is TGTGCCAGCAGAAAAATACCGGGACAGATAAATCAGCCCCAGCATTTT. It yields the protein CASRKIPGQINQPQHF.

The chain joins TRBV7-2 to TRBJ1-4; D not resolved. The CDR3 contains 13 residues. Germline V lookup: CDR1 SGHTA, CDR2 FQGNSA. V was cut by 10 bases and J by 3 bases, with 12 bases left in between. CDR3 bases: TGTGCCACCCGGGAGGCGGCTAATGAAAAACTGTTTTTT. Translation: CATREAANEKLFF.

The rearrangement joins TRBV19 to TRBJ1-5, with 7 bases lining up with TRBD1. The CDR3 sequence is 17 residues long. From germline, CDR1 is LNHDA and CDR2 SQIVND (reference sequence). With V trimmed by 8 bases and J by 4 bases, 17 bases remained unmatched. The CDR3 loop is CASSSPAGGRGNQPQHF. In DNA, the CDR3 is TGTGCCAGTTCGTCCCCGGCAGGGGGACGAGGTAATCAGCCCCAGCATTTT. The full variable domain, its missing parts supplied by reference TRBV19 and TRBJ1-5, is DGGITQSPKYLFRKEGQNVTLSCEQNLNHDAMYWYRQDPGQGLRLIYYSQIVNDFQKGDIAEGYSVSREKKESFPLTVTSAQKNPTAFYLCASSSPAGGRGNQPQHFGDGTRLSIL.

The V gene is TRBV19, the J gene TRBJ1-2; D is unresolved. Germline-derived CDR1 and CDR2 are LNHDA and SQIVND (reference sequence). Deletions cut 1 base from V and 6 bases from J, with 9 bases between. The CDR3 spans 13 residues. The CDR3 DNA follows: TGTGCCAGTAGTATAGGAGGGCTGGATGGCTACACCTTC. Its translation: CASSIGGLDGYTF.

The chain is built from TRBV18 and TRBJ1-5; no reliable D call. The CDR3 runs 19 residues. With 2 bases removed from V and 0 bases from J, the gap between germline ends came to 20 bases. The V gene's germline CDR1 is KGHSH and CDR2 LQKENI. CDR3 sequence: CASSPILVPTSDSNQPQHF. DNA for the CDR3: TGTGCCAGCTCACCAATTTTAGTCCCGACGAGCGATAGCAATCAGCCCCAGCATTTT.

This chain connects TRBV12-5 to TRBJ2-3; D perhaps matches TRBD2 (6 bases). V shed 5 bases and J shed 0 bases, with 9 bases lying between them. There are 14 residues in the CDR3. Germline V CDR1 and CDR2: LGHNT, FRNRAP. The CDR3: CASGRGVSTDTQYF. The CDR3 DNA reads as TGTGCTAGTGGTCGCGGGGTTAGCACAGATACGCAGTATTTT. Combining the CDR3 with reference TRBV12-5 and TRBJ2-3 gives the whole variable domain DARVTQTPRHKVTEMGQEVTMRCQPILGHNTVFWYRQTMMQGLELLAYFRNRAPLDDSGMPKDRFSAEMPDATLATLKIQPSEPRDSAVYFCASGRGVSTDTQYFGPGTRLTVL.

This clone came up once. V and J are TRBV4-3 and TRBJ1-2; possibly TRBD1 for D (5 bases). The V gene lost 0 bases and the J gene lost 3 bases, with 17 bases spanning the gap. This CDR3 comprises 17 residues. Germline CDR1 is LGHNA and CDR2 is YSLEER. The CDR3 loop is CASSQDRGWGGHYGYTF. The CDR3 DNA is TGCGCCAGCAGCCAAGATCGGGGCTGGGGGGGTCACTATGGCTACACCTTC.

The chain's CDR3 is CASSMGTALGYGYTF. CDR3 DNA sequence: TGTGCCAGTAGTATGGGGACAGCCCTAGGGTATGGCTACACCTTC. This rearrangement joins TRBV19 to TRBJ1-2; 7 bases agree with TRBD1. Per the germline V gene, CDR1 is LNHDA and CDR2 is SQIVND (reference sequence). The CDR3 consists of 15 residues. J was trimmed by 5 bases and V by 3 bases; bases with no gene match: 9.

The CDR3 here is CASSVEGDQPQHF. For the CDR3, the DNA is TGTGCCAGCAGCGTAGAGGGGGATCAGCCCCAGCATTTT. The gene calls are TRBV9 and TRBJ1-5; maybe TRBD1 (6 bases). CDR1 and CDR2 (germline): SGDLS, YYNGEE. The CDR3 is 13 amino acids. V lost 0 bases to trimming and J lost 5 bases, with 6 bases between them.

The chain is built from TRBV3-1 (or the pseudogene TRBV3-2) and TRBJ2-1; tentative D call: TRBD1 (5 bases). This CDR3 has 14 residues. Germline CDR1 LGHDT, CDR2 YNNKEL (reference sequence). V was trimmed by 1 base and J by 8 bases, leaving 12 bases between them. The CDR3 spells CASSQVRGGDEQFF. For the CDR3, the DNA is TGTGCCAGCAGCCAAGTTAGGGGTGGGGATGAGCAGTTCTTC.

DNA for the CDR3: TGTGCCAGTAGTATCGGCGGGGCTGGGAACACTGAAGCTTTCTTT. Protein: CASSIGGAGNTEAFF. This chain connects TRBV19 to TRBJ1-1; a possible D gene is TRBD1 (5 bases). CDR1 is LNHDA and CDR2 is SQIVND in the germline V gene (reference sequence). This CDR3 has 15 residues. V was shortened by 3 bases and J by 1 base, with 12 bases between the two germline ends.

The gene calls are TRBV28 and TRBJ2-3; 11 nucleotides align to TRBD2. The CDR3 is 18 amino acids. The germline gives CDR1 MDHEN, CDR2 SYDVKM. The V gene end was trimmed by 6 bases and the J gene end by 0 bases; junction bases not matched to a gene: 11. The CDR3, as DNA: TGTGCCAGCAGCCCGAGACTAGCGGGGTTCCTTAGCACAGATACGCAGTATTTT. Translation gives CASSPRLAGFLSTDTQYF.

V gene TRBV5-1 combines with J gene TRBJ1-2; 10 bases align to TRBD1. V lost 0 bases, J lost 2 bases, and 4 bases stayed unmatched. Germline CDR1 is SGHRS and CDR2 is YFSETQ. CDR3 size: 16 residues. The CDR3 loop reads CASSLAPGQGNYGYTF. The CDR3, as DNA: TGCGCCAGCAGCTTGGCCCCGGGACAGGGGAACTATGGCTACACCTTC. Using reference TRBV5-1 and TRBJ1-2 for the parts outside the CDR3, the full variable domain is KAGVTQTPRYLIKTRGQQVTLSCSPISGHRSVSWYQQTPGQGLQFLFEYFSETQRNKGNFPGRFSGRQFSNSRSEMNVSTLELGDSALYLCASSLAPGQGNYGYTFGSGTRLTVV.

This chain connects TRBV9 to TRBJ1-2; the match to TRBD1 covers 10 bases. CDR3 length: 16 amino acids. V dropped 0 bases and J dropped 8; count of bases not matched to a gene: 10. Germline loops: CDR1 SGDLS, CDR2 YYNGEE. The CDR3 is CASSVGLRQGAQGYTF. CDR3 DNA sequence: TGTGCCAGCAGCGTAGGGTTACGACAGGGGGCCCAGGGCTACACCTTC.

This chain joins TRBV7-2 and TRBJ2-1; 12 nucleotides line up with TRBD2. Germline assignment: CDR1 SGHTA and CDR2 FQGNSA. The V segment lost 3 bases and the J segment 9 bases; nucleotides outside the gene matches: 6. This CDR3 has 15 amino acids. The CDR3 coding sequence is TGTGCCAGCAGCTTTCTAGCGGGGGGGCCGGGTGAGCAGTTCTTC. Translation: CASSFLAGGPGEQFF.

The chain recombines TRBV6-6 with TRBJ2-4; D is perhaps TRBD1 (6 bases). CDR1 is MNHNY, CDR2 SVGAGI, per germline (reference sequence). The CDR3 covers 16 residues. With 6 bases removed from V and 3 bases from J, the gap between germline ends came to 18 bases. The CDR3 protein is CASRYYRVTGKNIQYF. Here the CDR3 DNA reads TGTGCCAGCAGGTATTACAGGGTGACAGGCAAAAACATTCAGTACTTC.

The chain employs TRBV7-8 and TRBJ2-1, with 12 bases identical to TRBD2. The germline gives CDR1 SGHVS, CDR2 FQNEAQ. The CDR3 is made up of 19 amino acids. J was trimmed by 0 bases and V by 3 bases; bases with no gene match: 9. The CDR3 loop is CASSLPSGGVPSSYNEQFF. The DNA for the CDR3 is TGTGCCAGCAGCTTGCCTAGCGGGGGGGTACCGAGCTCCTACAATGAGCAGTTCTTC.